The text below deals with one T cell receptor beta chain. The antigen remains unidentified. This entry comes from a study of OX40 agonist ivuxolimab in advanced cancers. About the research overall: Among those enrolled, mean age was 60 years (range about 23 to 80) and about 82% were male.

Whole-study findings and limits: Relative to CD4+ cells, CD8+ T cells on average had more expanded clones.

The repertoire was sequenced with immunoSEQ multiplex PCR; TCRdb's copy has only in-frame clones and lacks some. This sample has some 58,000 clones; around four fifths occur once, and the top ten carry about 4%. This specimen was CD4+ or CD8+ T cells sorted from blood, taken in a trial of the OX40 agonist ivuxolimab. This clonotype originated in an adult with an advanced solid tumor such as melanoma, head and neck, liver or kidney cancer.

CDR3 coding DNA: TGTGCCAGTACTCCTCTGGACAGCTATCAGCCCCAGCATTTT. This translates into CASTPLDSYQPQHF. The V call is TRBV19, the J call TRBJ1-5, with D possibly matching TRBD1 (6 bases). The CDR3 consists of 14 residues. Trimming stripped 7 bases from V and 5 bases from J, with 15 bases between. From germline, CDR1 is LNHDA and CDR2 SQIVND (reference sequence).